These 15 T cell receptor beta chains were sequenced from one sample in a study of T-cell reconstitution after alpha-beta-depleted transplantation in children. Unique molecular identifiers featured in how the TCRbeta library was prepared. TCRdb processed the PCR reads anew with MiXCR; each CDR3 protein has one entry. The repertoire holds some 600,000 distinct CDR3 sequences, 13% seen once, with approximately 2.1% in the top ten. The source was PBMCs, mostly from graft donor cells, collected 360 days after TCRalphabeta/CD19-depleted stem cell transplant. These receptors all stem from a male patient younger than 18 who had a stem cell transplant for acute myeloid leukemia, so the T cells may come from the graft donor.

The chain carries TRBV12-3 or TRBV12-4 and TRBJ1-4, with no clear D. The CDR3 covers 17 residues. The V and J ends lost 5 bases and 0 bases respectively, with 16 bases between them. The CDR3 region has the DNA TGTGCCAGCAGTCTCCGTCAGCCACTTGCAACTAATGAAAAACTGTTTTTT. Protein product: CASSLRQPLATNEKLFF.

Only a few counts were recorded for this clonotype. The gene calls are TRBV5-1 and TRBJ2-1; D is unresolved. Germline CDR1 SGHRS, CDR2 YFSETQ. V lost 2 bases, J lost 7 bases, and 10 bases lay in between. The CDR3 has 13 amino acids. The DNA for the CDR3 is TGCGCCAGCAGCTTTACGAACATGAATGAGCAGTTCTTC. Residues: CASSFTNMNEQFF. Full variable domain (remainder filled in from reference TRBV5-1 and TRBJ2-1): KAGVTQTPRYLIKTRGQQVTLSCSPISGHRSVSWYQQTPGQGLQFLFEYFSETQRNKGNFPGRFSGRQFSNSRSEMNVSTLELGDSALYLCASSFTNMNEQFFGPGTRLTVL.

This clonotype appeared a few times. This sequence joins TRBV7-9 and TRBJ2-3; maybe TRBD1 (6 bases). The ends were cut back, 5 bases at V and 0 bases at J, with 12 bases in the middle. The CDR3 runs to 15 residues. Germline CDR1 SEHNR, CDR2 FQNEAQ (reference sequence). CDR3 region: CASSPRTASTDTQYF. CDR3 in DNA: TGTGCCAGCAGCCCCCGGACAGCTAGCACAGATACGCAGTATTTT.

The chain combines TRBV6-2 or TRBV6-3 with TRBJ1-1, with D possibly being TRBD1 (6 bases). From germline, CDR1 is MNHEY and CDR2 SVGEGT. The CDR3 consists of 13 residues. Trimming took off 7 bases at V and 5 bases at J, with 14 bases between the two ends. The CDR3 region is CASTYGGRTEAFF. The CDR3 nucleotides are TGTGCCAGCACCTACGGGGGGCGGACTGAAGCTTTCTTT.

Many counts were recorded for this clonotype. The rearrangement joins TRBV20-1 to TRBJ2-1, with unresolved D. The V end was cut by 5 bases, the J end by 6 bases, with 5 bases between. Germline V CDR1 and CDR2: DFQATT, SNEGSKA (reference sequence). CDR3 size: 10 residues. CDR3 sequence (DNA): TGCAGTGCTCCGCCCAATGAGCAGTTCTTC. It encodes CSAPPNEQFF.

CDR3 DNA: TGTGCCACCAGCCCCCGGACTAGCGGGACTTTCTCCTACGAGCAGTACTTC. Its protein product is CATSPRTSGTFSYEQYF. The chain is built from TRBV15 and TRBJ2-7, with TRBD2 matching over 12 bases. The CDR3 has 17 residues. Germline V gene lookup returns CDR1 LNHNV and CDR2 YYDKDF (reference sequence). V lost 5 bases and J lost 0; bases outside the gene matches: 8.

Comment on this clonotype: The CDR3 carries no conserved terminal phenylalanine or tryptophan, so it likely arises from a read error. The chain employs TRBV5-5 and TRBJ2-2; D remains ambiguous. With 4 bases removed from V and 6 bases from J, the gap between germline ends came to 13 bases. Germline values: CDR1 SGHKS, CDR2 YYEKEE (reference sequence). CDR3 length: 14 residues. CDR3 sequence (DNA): TGTGCCAGCAGCCCTGGGCTCCTCGCCGGGGAGCTGTTTTGT. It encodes CASSPGLLAGELFC.

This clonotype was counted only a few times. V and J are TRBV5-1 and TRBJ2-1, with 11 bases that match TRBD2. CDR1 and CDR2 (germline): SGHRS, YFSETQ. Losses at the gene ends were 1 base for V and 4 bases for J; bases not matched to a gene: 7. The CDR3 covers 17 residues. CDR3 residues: CASSLIASGRLYNEQFF. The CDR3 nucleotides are TGCGCCAGCAGCTTGATAGCTAGCGGGAGGCTATACAATGAGCAGTTCTTC.

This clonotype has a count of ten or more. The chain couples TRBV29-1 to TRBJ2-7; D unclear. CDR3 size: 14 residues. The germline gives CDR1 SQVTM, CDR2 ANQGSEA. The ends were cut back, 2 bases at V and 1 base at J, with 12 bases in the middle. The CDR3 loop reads CSVEMGKPSYEQYF. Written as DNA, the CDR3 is TGCAGCGTTGAAATGGGGAAGCCTTCCTACGAGCAGTACTTC.

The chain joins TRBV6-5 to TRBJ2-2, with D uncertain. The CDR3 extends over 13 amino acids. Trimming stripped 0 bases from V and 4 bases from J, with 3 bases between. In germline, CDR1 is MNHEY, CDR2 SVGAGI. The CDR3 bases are TGTGCCAGCAGTTACTCGGGCACCGGGGAGCTGTTTTTT. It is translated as CASSYSGTGELFF.

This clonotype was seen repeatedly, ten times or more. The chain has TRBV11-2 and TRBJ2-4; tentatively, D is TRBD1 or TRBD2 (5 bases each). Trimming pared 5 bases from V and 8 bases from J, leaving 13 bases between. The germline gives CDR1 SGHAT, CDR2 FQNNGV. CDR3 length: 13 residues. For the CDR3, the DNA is TGTGCCAGCAGCCACCCGGGACCGGACATTCAGTACTTC. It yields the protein CASSHPGPDIQYF.

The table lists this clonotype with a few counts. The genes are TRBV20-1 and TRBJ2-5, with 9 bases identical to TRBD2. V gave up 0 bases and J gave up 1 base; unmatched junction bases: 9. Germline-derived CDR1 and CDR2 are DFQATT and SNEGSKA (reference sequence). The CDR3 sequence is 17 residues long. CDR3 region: CSAREGNPSGTQETQYF. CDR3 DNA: TGCAGTGCTAGAGAAGGAAATCCTAGCGGGACCCAAGAGACCCAGTACTTC.

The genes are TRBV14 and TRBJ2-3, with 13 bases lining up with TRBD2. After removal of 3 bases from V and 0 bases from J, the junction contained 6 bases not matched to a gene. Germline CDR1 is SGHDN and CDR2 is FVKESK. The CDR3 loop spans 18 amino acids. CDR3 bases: TGTGCCAGCAGCCACGGACTAGCGGGAGCCCAAAGCACAGATACGCAGTATTTT. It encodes CASSHGLAGAQSTDTQYF.

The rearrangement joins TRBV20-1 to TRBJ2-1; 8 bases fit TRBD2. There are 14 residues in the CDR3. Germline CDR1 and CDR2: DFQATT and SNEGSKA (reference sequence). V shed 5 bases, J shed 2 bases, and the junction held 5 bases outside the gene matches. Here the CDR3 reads CSAFPGLAYNEQFF. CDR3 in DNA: TGCAGTGCTTTCCCGGGACTAGCCTACAATGAGCAGTTCTTC.

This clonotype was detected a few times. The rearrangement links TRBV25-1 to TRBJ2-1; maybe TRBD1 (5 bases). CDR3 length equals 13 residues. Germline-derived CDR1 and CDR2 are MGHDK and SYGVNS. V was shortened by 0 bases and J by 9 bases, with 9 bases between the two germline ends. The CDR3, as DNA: TGTGCCAGCAGTGAATATCAGGGAAGTGAGCAGTTCTTC. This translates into CASSEYQGSEQFF.